The sequence of this TCR beta chain was determined in a study of blood T cell repertoires in COVID-19. Assay used: immunoSEQ multiplex PCR; TCRdb lists only in-frame clones, some missing. The table has around 300,000 clones, around 89% seen once. There are 13 residues in the CDR3. In germline, CDR1 is MNHNY, CDR2 SVGAGI (reference sequence). The ends were cut back, 7 bases at V and 7 bases at J, with 14 bases in the middle. Sequencing was performed on PBMCs or T cells enriched from blood (not recorded which). The sequence came from a woman between 18 and 29 years old who had recovered from COVID-19. The J gene is TRBJ1-5, the V gene TRBV6-6, with a weak D call TRBD1 (5 bases). The CDR3 DNA reads as TGTGCCAGCACCATTACGTCAGGGCAGCCCCAGCATTTT. This gives the protein CASTITSGQPQHF.